Each of the 29 T cell receptor beta chains below was sequenced from the same sample in a study of blood T cell repertoires in COVID-19. Profiled with immunoSEQ multiplex PCR; TCRdb holds only in-frame clones, not every one. The table shows about 180,000 clones, with around three quarters occurring only once. The sequencing sample was made of peripheral blood. These TCRs come from a man between 65 and 85 years old with active or convalescent COVID-19.

This clone has just a few counts. The sample has other DNA sequences that encode this CDR3 too. The chain recombines TRBV7-9 with TRBJ1-4; the D gene is possibly TRBD1 (5 bases). Trimming took 1 base from V and 0 from J, leaving 6 bases between them. Per germline, CDR1 SEHNR and CDR2 FQNEAQ (reference sequence). The CDR3 sequence is 15 residues long. The CDR3 nucleotides are TGTGCCAGCAGCTTAGTACAGGCAACTAATGAAAAACTGTTTTTT. This translates into CASSLVQATNEKLFF.

The CDR3 sequence is CASSSAETGNQPQHF. The CDR3 coding sequence is TGTGCCAGCAGTTCCGCTGAGACAGGGAATCAGCCCCAGCATTTT. This chain joins TRBV2 and TRBJ1-5, with 7 bases identical to TRBD1. V was clipped by 5 bases and J by 4 bases; unmatched bases: 8. The CDR3 is 15 residues long. Germline V gene sequence: CDR1 SNHLY, CDR2 FYNNEI.

The chain carries TRBV18 and TRBJ1-2; 9 bases fit TRBD1. V gave up 3 bases and J gave up 7 bases; unmatched junction bases: 15. The CDR3 has 17 residues. Per germline, CDR1 KGHSH and CDR2 LQKENI. In DNA form, the CDR3 reads TGTGCCAGCTCACCGGACAGGGGCGATAATACCGGCTCTGGCTACACCTTC. It is translated as CASSPDRGDNTGSGYTF.

The chain recombines TRBV19 with TRBJ2-3; no firm D call. From germline, CDR1 is LNHDA and CDR2 SQIVND (reference sequence). Trimming pared 3 bases from V and 6 bases from J, leaving 7 bases between. The CDR3 sequence is 12 residues long. The CDR3 region has the DNA TGTGCCAGTAGTATCCCGTTCGATACGCAGTATTTT. The encoded protein is CASSIPFDTQYF.

The V gene is TRBV10-3, the J gene TRBJ1-3; TRBD1 is a possible D gene (5 bases). In germline, CDR1 is ENHRY, CDR2 SYGVKD. The ends were cut back, 6 bases at V and 3 bases at J, with 12 bases in the middle. CDR3 length equals 14 residues. CDR3 nucleotide sequence: TGTGCCATCAGCTCAGGGTTTGGTGGAAACACCATATATTTT. It yields the protein CAISSGFGGNTIYF.

The CDR3 DNA reads as TGTGCCAGCAGCGCAGGTTTGGAAAATTCACCCCTCCACTTT. It yields the protein CASSAGLENSPLHF. The chain carries TRBV9 and TRBJ1-6; D not resolved. The length of the CDR3 is 14 residues. Germline CDR1 SGDLS, CDR2 YYNGEE. V was trimmed by 3 bases and J by 7 bases, leaving 11 bases between them.

V usage is TRBV11-2 and J usage is TRBJ1-1, with D possibly being TRBD1 (6 bases). The germline V gene has CDR1 SGHAT and CDR2 FQNNGV. The CDR3 length is 13 residues. With 3 bases removed from V and 3 bases from J, the gap between germline ends came to 8 bases. The CDR3 DNA is TGTGCCAGCAGCTTTCAGGGGCACACTGAAGCTTTCTTT. Amino acids: CASSFQGHTEAFF.

This chain connects TRBV27 to TRBJ2-7, with a weak D call TRBD2 (5 bases). This CDR3 region has 13 residues. The germline gives CDR1 MNHEY, CDR2 SMNVEV (reference sequence). V lost 3 bases to trimming and J lost 4 bases, with 10 bases between them. CDR3 nucleotides: TGTGCCAGCAGTTTGAACGGGGAATACGAGCAGTACTTC. Translation gives CASSLNGEYEQYF.

V is TRBV18 and J is TRBJ2-1; 9 nucleotides line up with TRBD2. J was trimmed by 2 bases and V by 5 bases; bases with no gene match: 7. The germline V gene has CDR1 KGHSH and CDR2 LQKENI. The CDR3 has 16 residues. CDR3 coding DNA: TGTGCCAGCTCAACCCAGGGCGGGAGGGCCTACAATGAGCAGTTCTTC. Residues: CASSTQGGRAYNEQFF. Combining the CDR3 with reference TRBV18 and TRBJ2-1 gives the whole variable domain NAGVMQNPRHLVRRRGQEARLRCSPMKGHSHVYWYRQLPEEGLKFMVYLQKENIIDESGMPKERFSAEFPKEGPSILRIQQVVRGDSAAYFCASSTQGGRAYNEQFFGPGTRLTVL.

The J gene is TRBJ2-3, the V gene TRBV10-3, with D possibly matching TRBD1 (6 bases). CDR1 is ENHRY and CDR2 is SYGVKD in the germline V gene. This CDR3 contains 15 residues. V was cut by 8 bases and J by 2 bases, with 17 bases left in between. CDR3 bases: TGTGCCATCGGTTGGGGACACACATTCACAGATACGCAGTATTTT. Its protein product is CAIGWGHTFTDTQYF.

The chain carries TRBV5-1 and TRBJ1-6; the D is unclear. The V end was cut by 1 base, the J end by 0 bases, with 8 bases between. This CDR3 region has 16 residues. Germline assignment: CDR1 SGHRS and CDR2 YFSETQ. CDR3 amino acids: CASSLFGSSYNSPLHF. The CDR3 DNA reads TGCGCCAGCAGCTTGTTTGGGAGCTCCTATAATTCACCCCTCCACTTT.

V and J are TRBV6-5 and TRBJ2-2, with TRBD2 matching 8 bases. Looked up from germline, CDR1 is MNHEY and CDR2 is SVGAGI. The V and J ends lost 2 bases and 1 base, in that order; junction bases with no gene match: 0. CDR3 length: 15 residues. The CDR3 is CASSYSGGNTGELFF. In DNA form, the CDR3 reads TGTGCCAGCAGTTACAGCGGGGGGAACACCGGGGAGCTGTTTTTT.

This clone was found once. This chain links TRBV5-4 with TRBJ1-1; D gene ambiguous. The V gene lost 3 bases and the J gene lost 5 bases, with 8 bases spanning the gap. CDR3 length equals 12 residues. Germline values: CDR1 SGHNT, CDR2 YYREEE (reference sequence). Here the CDR3 DNA reads TGTGCCAGCAGCTCGAGGGAGACTGAAGCTTTCTTT. It encodes CASSSRETEAFF.

This clone was recorded once. This chain connects TRBV19 to TRBJ1-5; D is possibly TRBD1 (6 bases). Germline V gene sequence: CDR1 LNHDA, CDR2 SQIVND (reference sequence). V gave up 10 bases and J gave up 0 bases, with 13 bases separating them. The CDR3 runs to 14 residues. CDR3 in DNA: TGTGCCACCGACGACAGGAATAGCAATCAGCCCCAGCATTTT. It encodes CATDDRNSNQPQHF.

The V gene is TRBV7-2, the J gene TRBJ2-1; tentatively, D is TRBD2 (6 bases). The CDR3 spans 15 residues. Looked up from germline, CDR1 is SGHTA and CDR2 is FQGNSA. Trimming cost V 6 bases and J 5 bases, with 17 bases left between them. The CDR3 coding sequence is TGTGCCAGCAGAGCCACGGCGGGGAACCACAATGAGCAGTTCTTC. Amino acids: CASRATAGNHNEQFF. The variable domain in full, with the rest retrieved from reference TRBV7-2 and TRBJ2-1, is GAGVSQSPSNKVTEKGKDVELRCDPISGHTALYWYRQSLGQGLEFLIYFQGNSAPDKSGLPSDRFSAERTGGSVSTLTIQRTQQEDSAVYLCASRATAGNHNEQFFGPGTRLTVL.

The V and J genes are TRBV7-9 and TRBJ1-1; 10 nucleotides line up with TRBD1. CDR3 size: 15 residues. From germline, CDR1 is SEHNR and CDR2 FQNEAQ (reference sequence). Trimming at V came to 3 bases and at J to 3 bases, leaving 4 bases not matched to a gene. DNA for the CDR3: TGTGCCAGCAGCTTGACAGGGGGCGTGGACACTGAAGCTTTCTTT. It is translated as CASSLTGGVDTEAFF.

This rearrangement joins TRBV7-9 to TRBJ2-1; TRBD2 agrees at 7 bases. With V trimmed by 7 bases and J by 3 bases, 15 bases remained unmatched. The CDR3 loop spans 17 amino acids. Germline CDR1 is SEHNR and CDR2 is FQNEAQ (reference sequence). The CDR3 spells CASNVPLGRVDYNEQFF. CDR3 DNA sequence: TGTGCCAGCAACGTACCCCTGGGGAGGGTCGACTACAATGAGCAGTTCTTC.

As regards this clone: Distinct nucleotide sequences in the sample also encode this CDR3. The chain uses TRBV30 and TRBJ2-3; perhaps TRBD1 as D (5 bases). Germline V gives CDR1 GTSNPN, CDR2 SVGIG (reference sequence). CDR3 length: 13 amino acids. V lost 0 bases and J lost 1, with 5 bases in between. The DNA for the CDR3 is TGTGCCTGGAGTGTAGGGGGCACAGATACGCAGTATTTT. The encoded protein is CAWSVGGTDTQYF.

The V and J genes are TRBV5-1 and TRBJ1-4; the match to TRBD1 covers 7 bases. Trimming cost V 1 base and J 8 bases; bases outside gene matches: 11. Germline values: CDR1 SGHRS, CDR2 YFSETQ. CDR3 length equals 16 residues. CDR3 DNA sequence: TGCGCCAGCAGCTTGATTCAAGGGGGCCAGGGAGAAAAACTGTTTTTT. It yields the protein CASSLIQGGQGEKLFF.

This chain links TRBV29-1 with TRBJ2-7, with TRBD1 matching 8 bases. The V gene's germline CDR1 is SQVTM and CDR2 ANQGSEA. The CDR3 is 12 residues long. V was pared by 7 bases and J by 7 bases, with 9 bases of the junction left unmatched. The CDR3: CSASRQGREQYF. Here the CDR3 DNA reads TGCAGCGCCTCCCGACAGGGGAGGGAGCAGTACTTC.

This sequence joins TRBV5-1 and TRBJ2-1; 11 bases fit TRBD2. Per the germline V gene, CDR1 is SGHRS and CDR2 is YFSETQ. The CDR3 sequence is 17 residues long. Trimming cost V 1 base and J 5 bases; bases outside gene matches: 8. CDR3 loop: CASSLTSGSLGDNEQFF. CDR3 bases: TGCGCCAGCAGCTTGACTAGCGGGAGCTTAGGGGACAATGAGCAGTTCTTC.

This clone appeared a single time. The chain employs TRBV25-1 and TRBJ2-5; unclear D gene. Germline assignment: CDR1 MGHDK and CDR2 SYGVNS. V was cut by 4 bases and J by 4 bases, with 10 bases left in between. The CDR3 is made up of 13 amino acids. DNA for the CDR3: TGTGCCAGCAGTGGTGGGCTCCGAGAGACCCAGTACTTC. It codes for CASSGGLRETQYF.

This rearrangement joins TRBV19 to TRBJ1-4, with D tentatively TRBD1 (5 bases). Trimming pared 4 bases from V and 8 bases from J, leaving 8 bases between. Germline lookup yields CDR1 LNHDA and CDR2 SQIVND (reference sequence). The CDR3 spans 12 residues. CDR3 sequence (DNA): TGTGCCAGTAGTAGATACAGGGAAAAACTGTTTTTT. This codes for CASSRYREKLFF.

This clone was counted a few times. The gene calls are TRBV9 and TRBJ2-7, with TRBD1 matching over 8 bases. V shed 4 bases and J 0 bases; nucleotides not matched to a gene: 3. The CDR3 sequence is 14 residues long. Germline CDR1 SGDLS, CDR2 YYNGEE. This chain's CDR3 is CASSTGTGSYEQYF. CDR3 bases: TGTGCCAGCAGCACCGGGACAGGCTCCTACGAGCAGTACTTC. Using reference TRBV9 and TRBJ2-7 for the parts outside the CDR3, the full variable domain is DSGVTQTPKHLITATGQRVTLRCSPRSGDLSVYWYQQSLDQGLQFLIQYYNGEERAKGNILERFSAQQFPDLHSELNLSSLELGDSALYFCASSTGTGSYEQYFGPGTRLTVT.

This clone occurred once. The CDR3 nucleotides are TGTGCCAGCAGTCCGACGACAGGGCTTAGTGGGACTGAAGCTTTCTTT. The encoded protein is CASSPTTGLSGTEAFF. V usage is TRBV7-2 and J usage is TRBJ1-1, with 7 positions matching TRBD1. This CDR3 is 16 amino acids long. V lost 6 bases to trimming and J lost 5 bases; unmatched junction nucleotides: 15. The germline V gene has CDR1 SGHTA and CDR2 FQGNSA.

The V and J genes are TRBV2 and TRBJ2-7; 7 bases fit TRBD1. V was clipped by 6 bases and J by 3 bases; unmatched bases: 8. CDR3 length equals 14 residues. Per the germline V gene, CDR1 is SNHLY and CDR2 is FYNNEI. CDR3 region: CASRSGTELYEQYF. DNA of the CDR3: TGTGCCAGCAGATCGGGGACAGAGCTCTACGAGCAGTACTTC. The full variable domain, its missing parts supplied by reference TRBV2 and TRBJ2-7, is EPEVTQTPSHQVTQMGQEVILRCVPISNHLYFYWYRQILGQKVEFLVSFYNNEISEKSEIFDDQFSVERPDGSNFTLKIRSTKLEDSAMYFCASRSGTELYEQYFGPGTRLTVT.

The count of this clone is one. The chain joins TRBV27 to TRBJ2-3; 9 nucleotides agree with TRBD1. This CDR3 comprises 17 residues. V was pared by 5 bases and J by 1 base, with 10 bases of the junction left unmatched. CDR1 and CDR2 from the germline V gene are MNHEY and SMNVEV (reference sequence). DNA for the CDR3: TGTGCCAGCAGTACCACCCGACAGGGGGGAGGCACAGATACGCAGTATTTT. Translated: CASSTTRQGGGTDTQYF.

Only a few counts were recorded for this clone. The gene calls are TRBV5-5 and TRBJ2-1; 9 bases line up with TRBD1. The germline CDR1 and CDR2 sequences are SGHKS and YYEKEE (reference sequence). V lost 0 bases to trimming and J lost 8 bases; unmatched junction nucleotides: 9. This CDR3 region has 16 residues. The CDR3 reads CASSLVPGQGPYEQFF. CDR3 in DNA: TGTGCCAGCAGCTTGGTCCCGGGACAGGGACCCTATGAGCAGTTCTTC.

The chain is built from TRBV18 and TRBJ2-3; 9 nucleotides match TRBD2. In germline, CDR1 is KGHSH, CDR2 LQKENI. With V trimmed by 3 bases and J by 6 bases, 7 bases remained unmatched. This CDR3 has 15 amino acids. Here the CDR3 reads CASSPGSGSFDTQYF. Written as DNA, the CDR3 is TGTGCCAGCTCACCGGGTAGCGGGAGTTTTGATACGCAGTATTTT.